These 10 T cell receptor beta chains were all obtained from the same sample, sequenced in a study of shared clonotypes between healthy human individuals. Some clones are missing from TCRdb's copy, which holds only in-frame ones; the method was immunoSEQ multiplex PCR. The table lists over a million clones, around 78% of them singletons. The sequencing sample was made of memory CD4+ T cells from PBMCs. This sample's subset: CD45RA-negative fraction. The receptors stem from a man aged 18 to 29 in good health. Some clones in this sample may be carry-over from other donors' samples.

This clone was picked up one time. V usage is TRBV5-6 and J usage is TRBJ2-7; D is perhaps TRBD1 (6 bases). CDR3 length equals 15 residues. Germline CDR1 SGHDT, CDR2 YYEEEE. V shed 2 bases and J shed 5 bases, with 17 bases lying between them. As DNA, the CDR3 is TGTGCCAGCAGCTTTGGGGGCAGGTTAAACGACGAGCAGTACTTC. This encodes CASSFGGRLNDEQYF.

The rearrangement links TRBV9 to TRBJ2-5; TRBD2 matches at 9 bases. CDR3 length: 15 residues. The V gene end was trimmed by 2 bases and the J gene end by 2 bases; junction bases not matched to a gene: 4. CDR1 and CDR2 (germline): SGDLS, YYNGEE. CDR3 loop: CASSVGGRVQETQYF. CDR3 sequence (DNA): TGTGCCAGCAGCGTGGGCGGGAGGGTTCAAGAGACCCAGTACTTC.

This clone has a count of ten or more. The rearrangement joins TRBV27 to TRBJ1-1, with 7 bases identical to TRBD1. CDR1 and CDR2 (germline): MNHEY, SMNVEV (reference sequence). CDR3 length: 14 residues. V gave up 2 bases and J gave up 11 bases; unmatched junction bases: 11. The CDR3 protein is CASSLRPITGVAFF. For the CDR3, the DNA is TGTGCCAGCAGTTTACGTCCCATAACAGGGGTCGCTTTCTTT.

The chain joins TRBV7-9 to TRBJ2-5; 7 positions agree with TRBD2. The CDR3 is 18 residues long. Per the germline V gene, CDR1 is SEHNR and CDR2 is FQNEAQ (reference sequence). The junction had 20 bases not matched to a gene; V was cut back by 0 bases and J by 10 bases. The CDR3 loop reads CASSLATASGGVVVSQYF. CDR3 coding DNA: TGTGCCAGCAGCTTAGCGACGGCTAGCGGTGGGGTAGTGGTGAGCCAGTACTTC.

The chain combines TRBV10-2 with TRBJ2-3; no reliable D call. CDR3 length equals 15 residues. V was trimmed by 2 bases and J by 0 bases, leaving 9 bases between them. CDR1 and CDR2 (germline): WSHSY, SAAADI. CDR3 protein: CASSERGTSTDTQYF. The DNA of the CDR3 is TGCGCCAGCAGTGAGCGCGGAACTAGCACAGATACGCAGTATTTT.

In DNA form, the CDR3 reads TGTGCCAGCAGTAAGACGCGGAGCTCCTACGAGCAGTACTTC. This translates into CASSKTRSSYEQYF. The chain employs TRBV7-2 and TRBJ2-7; D not certain. The CDR3 has 14 amino acids. CDR1 SGHTA and CDR2 FQGNSA come from the germline V gene. Trimming removed 6 bases from V and 0 bases from J, with 12 bases in between. The entire variable domain, with the rest obtained from reference TRBV7-2 and TRBJ2-7, is as follows: GAGVSQSPSNKVTEKGKDVELRCDPISGHTALYWYRQSLGQGLEFLIYFQGNSAPDKSGLPSDRFSAERTGGSVSTLTIQRTQQEDSAVYLCASSKTRSSYEQYFGPGTRLTVT.

To note about this clone: Other nucleotide sequences from this sample produce the same CDR3. V usage is TRBV9 and J usage is TRBJ2-5; possibly TRBD2 for D (6 bases). From germline, CDR1 is SGDLS and CDR2 YYNGEE. The CDR3 has 14 residues. V lost 0 bases and J 4 bases, leaving 10 bases between the germline ends. Written as DNA, the CDR3 is TGTGCCAGCAGCGTAGTGGGGGGAGCAGAGACCCAGTACTTC. This encodes CASSVVGGAETQYF.

The gene calls are TRBV2 and TRBJ2-2; 9 bases are shared with TRBD1. CDR1 and CDR2 from the germline V gene are SNHLY and FYNNEI. V gave up 8 bases and J gave up 2 bases; unmatched junction bases: 3. The CDR3 covers 14 residues. CDR3 coding DNA: TGTGCCAGCGTGGGACAGGGTAACACCGGGGAGCTGTTTTTT. This sequence encodes CASVGQGNTGELFF.

This clone turned up a few times. Written as DNA, the CDR3 is TGTGCCAGCAGCTTAGACAGGGGAACTGAAGCTTTCTTT. Translating it yields CASSLDRGTEAFF. The gene calls are TRBV7-3 and TRBJ1-1, with 8 bases lining up with TRBD1. Germline V lookup: CDR1 SGHTA, CDR2 FQGTGA. J gave up 5 bases and V 2 bases, and 1 base lay outside the gene matches. The CDR3 is 13 residues long.

This clone was seen a few times. The chain recombines TRBV19 with TRBJ2-4; the D gene is possibly TRBD1 (6 bases). The CDR3 has 16 residues. CDR1 is LNHDA and CDR2 is SQIVND in the germline V gene (reference sequence). Trimming left V 5 bases short and J 0 bases short, with 14 bases between. Written as DNA, the CDR3 is TGTGCCAGTAGTCATACAGGGAGTCTAGCCAAAAACATTCAGTACTTC. Translating gives CASSHTGSLAKNIQYF.